Below are 32 T cell receptor beta chains sequenced from a single sample in a study of T cell repertoires in cytomegalovirus infection (dated by TCRdb to between 2017 and 2020). Sequencing was performed on an Illumina HiSeq 1500. Starting from the raw public reads, TCRdb applied fastp trimming at Q25, assembled clones with MiXCR and retained in-frame beta chains. Rows with one shared CDR3 protein collapse into an entry with the most common genes and DNA. The sample data list 180,000 or so distinct CDR3 sequences, and about a sixth of these were observed just once. The ten top clones hold roughly 24% of the sample. The sample was CD8+ T cells from PBMCs. The receptors originated from a human donor in good health (CMV status not recorded). Some clones in this sample may be carry-over from other donors' samples.

Only a few counts were recorded for this clonotype. This chain joins TRBV27 and TRBJ2-1; 8 bases are a match to TRBD1. CDR1 and CDR2 (germline): MNHEY, SMNVEV (reference sequence). CDR3 length: 13 residues. V shed 4 bases, J shed 7 bases, and the junction held 3 bases outside the gene matches. CDR3 in DNA: TGTGCCAGCAGTTACAGGGGGTTTAATGAGCAGTTCTTC. Amino acids: CASSYRGFNEQFF.

In its sample, this clonotype was seen a few times. The chain is built from TRBV12-3 or TRBV12-4 and TRBJ2-3, with TRBD2 matching 12 bases. J lost 2 bases, V lost 5 bases, and 2 bases had no gene match. The CDR3 extends over 15 amino acids. DNA for the CDR3: TGTGCCAGCAGTAGACTAGCGGGGGTCACAGATACGCAGTATTTT. Translating gives CASSRLAGVTDTQYF.

This clonotype has just a few counts. CDR3 sequence reads: CAISENTGDTGELFF. For the CDR3, the DNA is TGTGCCATCAGTGAGAATACAGGGGACACCGGGGAGCTGTTTTTT. This sequence joins TRBV10-3 and TRBJ2-2; 7 bases are shared with TRBD1. Germline V gene data show CDR1 as ENHRY and CDR2 as SYGVKD. This CDR3 is 15 amino acids long. Trimming took 2 bases from V and 3 from J; bases not matched to a gene: 3.

V gene TRBV7-8 combines with J gene TRBJ1-2; TRBD1 matches at 7 bases. The CDR3 covers 14 residues. The V gene end was trimmed by 0 bases and the J gene end by 4 bases; junction bases not matched to a gene: 2. CDR1 SGHVS and CDR2 FQNEAQ come from the germline V gene. The CDR3: CASSLATGSYGYTF. The CDR3 coding sequence is TGTGCCAGCAGCTTAGCGACAGGGTCCTATGGCTACACCTTC.

There are a few counts of this clonotype. The chain links TRBV6-5 to TRBJ1-1; tentative D call: TRBD1 (5 bases). The CDR3 extends over 15 amino acids. Looked up from germline, CDR1 is MNHEY and CDR2 is SVGAGI. V lost 0 bases and J lost 1, with 9 bases in between. The CDR3 coding sequence is TGTGCCAGCAGTTACTCCGGGGGATCGAACACTGAAGCTTTCTTT. Its translation is CASSYSGGSNTEAFF.

The CDR3 bases are TGCAGTGCTAGAGACGGCCGGGACCCCGTACCAAACACCATATATTTT. As protein: CSARDGRDPVPNTIYF. The chain employs TRBV20-1 and TRBJ1-3, with D perhaps TRBD1 (5 bases). This CDR3 comprises 16 residues. Germline loops: CDR1 DFQATT, CDR2 SNEGSKA (reference sequence). The germline V and J ends were trimmed by 0 bases and 6 bases, with 18 bases remaining between them.

The chain carries TRBV29-1 and TRBJ2-1, with 11 nucleotides matching TRBD1. Germline CDR1 and CDR2: SQVTM and ANQGSEA. There are 18 residues in the CDR3. V lost 3 bases and J lost 3; bases outside the gene matches: 13. CDR3 coding DNA: TGCAGCGTTGAGAGGATAACTCGGGACAGGGGGTTCTACAATGAGCAGTTCTTC. Its protein product is CSVERITRDRGFYNEQFF.

The CDR3 is CASSYLPGGDYGYTF. In nucleotides, the CDR3 is TGTGCCAGCAGTTATCTTCCAGGGGGGGACTATGGCTACACCTTC. The chain recombines TRBV6-6 with TRBJ1-2; TRBD1 agrees at 7 bases. CDR1 and CDR2 (germline): MNHNY, SVGAGI (reference sequence). The CDR3 extends over 15 amino acids. Trimming at V came to 3 bases and at J to 3 bases, leaving 7 bases not matched to a gene.

This clonotype came up a few times. V and J are TRBV5-5 and TRBJ1-5; 8 positions match TRBD1. This CDR3 region has 14 residues. V shed 4 bases and J 6 bases; nucleotides not matched to a gene: 6. The germline CDR1 and CDR2 sequences are SGHKS and YYEKEE (reference sequence). The CDR3, as DNA: TGTGCCAGCAGCGAGGGACAGGTCGGTCAGCCCCAGCATTTT. Its protein is CASSEGQVGQPQHF.

This chain connects TRBV20-1 to TRBJ2-3; possibly TRBD2 for D (6 bases). From germline, CDR1 is DFQATT and CDR2 SNEGSKA (reference sequence). This CDR3 has 15 residues. Trimming shortened V by 6 bases and J by 6 bases, and 22 bases separated the two germline ends. The chain's CDR3 is CSAPLGLTWPDTQYF. The DNA of the CDR3 is TGCAGTGCCCCCTTGGGACTCACCTGGCCGGATACGCAGTATTTT.

The rearrangement links TRBV2 to TRBJ1-2; TRBD1 matches at 7 bases. Germline V CDR1 and CDR2: SNHLY, FYNNEI. The J segment lost 4 bases and the V segment lost 5 bases, leaving 4 bases of the junction unmatched. The CDR3 sequence is 13 residues long. CDR3 in amino acids: CASSRQGGYGYTF. The CDR3, as DNA: TGTGCCAGCAGTAGACAGGGTGGCTATGGCTACACCTTC.

This clonotype occurred a few times. This chain joins TRBV4-3 and TRBJ1-6, with a tentative D call TRBD1 (5 bases). Germline V gene lookup returns CDR1 LGHNA and CDR2 YSLEER. The V end was cut by 0 bases, the J end by 8 bases, with 14 bases between. CDR3 length equals 16 residues. CDR3 DNA sequence: TGCGCCAGCAGCCAAGATAGAGAACAGGACGATTCACCCCTCCACTTT. Translating it yields CASSQDREQDDSPLHF.

The chain employs TRBV28 and TRBJ2-7, with 7 bases lining up with TRBD1. The J segment lost 5 bases and the V segment lost 6 bases, leaving 13 bases of the junction unmatched. The CDR3 runs to 15 residues. The germline V gene has CDR1 MDHEN and CDR2 SYDVKM. CDR3 nucleotides: TGTGCCAGCAGATCCACCAGGGGGTCTCGAAACGAGCAGTACTTC. Translating gives CASRSTRGSRNEQYF.

This chain uses TRBV13 with TRBJ1-2; weak D call: TRBD1 (5 bases). CDR1 is PRHDT and CDR2 is FYEKMQ in the germline V gene (reference sequence). CDR3 size: 15 residues. Trimming shortened V by 2 bases and J by 0 bases, and 10 bases separated the two germline ends. CDR3 residues: CASSLRGIANYGYTF. DNA for the CDR3: TGTGCCAGCAGCTTAAGGGGTATAGCTAACTATGGCTACACCTTC.

The genes are TRBV2 and TRBJ2-7; no clear D gene. The CDR3 contains 13 residues. The V gene's germline CDR1 is SNHLY and CDR2 FYNNEI. V lost 1 base and J lost 3, with 7 bases in between. CDR3 loop: CASSEGQVYEQYF. CDR3 bases: TGTGCCAGCAGTGAAGGTCAGGTCTACGAGCAGTACTTC.

This clonotype came up a few times. The rearrangement uses TRBV7-9 and TRBJ1-1; no reliable D call. This CDR3 comprises 13 residues. The germline CDR1 and CDR2 sequences are SEHNR and FQNEAQ (reference sequence). Trimming left V 7 bases short and J 0 bases short, with 9 bases between. The CDR3: CASIPAVNTEAFF. The CDR3 DNA reads as TGTGCCAGCATCCCGGCCGTGAACACTGAAGCTTTCTTT.

The V call is TRBV7-2, the J call TRBJ1-3, with D perhaps TRBD1 (5 bases). In germline, CDR1 is SGHTA, CDR2 FQGNSA. The V end lost 6 bases, the J end lost 3 bases, and 15 bases lay between the germline ends. There are 15 residues in the CDR3. The CDR3 sequence is CASRGAQGGGNTIYF. The CDR3 DNA reads as TGTGCCAGCAGGGGCGCCCAGGGTGGTGGAAACACCATATATTTT.

This clonotype was seen more than once but under ten times. This rearrangement joins TRBV6-2 or TRBV6-3 to TRBJ2-3, with D perhaps TRBD2 (6 bases). Germline CDR1 MNHEY, CDR2 SVGEGT. Trimming shortened V by 0 bases and J by 0 bases, and 10 bases separated the two germline ends. This CDR3 comprises 16 residues. CDR3 in DNA: TGTGCCAGCAGTTACTCCGTGGGAGGAAGCACAGATACGCAGTATTTT. As protein: CASSYSVGGSTDTQYF.

V usage is TRBV7-9 and J usage is TRBJ1-1; D not resolved. With 1 base removed from V and 6 bases from J, the gap between germline ends came to 6 bases. The germline gives CDR1 SEHNR, CDR2 FQNEAQ (reference sequence). This CDR3 has 12 residues. Here the CDR3 DNA reads TGTGCCAGCAGCTTAGGACGGTCTGAAGCTTTCTTT. It specifies CASSLGRSEAFF.

This chain joins TRBV12-3 or TRBV12-4 and TRBJ1-2; the D gene is possibly TRBD1 (6 bases). Trimming left V 6 bases short and J 4 bases short, with 21 bases between. The CDR3 has 16 amino acids. DNA for the CDR3: TGTGCCAGCAGCCCATGGGGGGGCCAGAGTGGCTATGGCTACACCTTC. It yields the protein CASSPWGGQSGYGYTF.

This clonotype was seen a few times. This chain links TRBV11-2 with TRBJ2-7; D is uncertain. The germline V and J ends were trimmed by 0 bases and 3 bases, with 12 bases remaining between them. CDR3 size: 15 residues. The germline CDR1 and CDR2 sequences are SGHAT and FQNNGV. CDR3 in amino acids: CASSLDQTDFYEQYF. The DNA of the CDR3 is TGTGCCAGCAGCTTAGATCAAACCGATTTCTACGAGCAGTACTTC.

V gene TRBV7-2 combines with J gene TRBJ2-2; possible D gene TRBD1, 8 bases. Trimming took 5 bases from V and 1 from J, leaving 14 bases between them. Looked up from germline, CDR1 is SGHTA and CDR2 is FQGNSA. CDR3 length: 16 amino acids. DNA for the CDR3: TGTGCCAGCAGCCCACACAGGGGGGGGAACACCGGGGAGCTGTTTTTT. Residues: CASSPHRGGNTGELFF. The full variable domain, its missing parts supplied by reference TRBV7-2 and TRBJ2-2, is GAGVSQSPSNKVTEKGKDVELRCDPISGHTALYWYRQSLGQGLEFLIYFQGNSAPDKSGLPSDRFSAERTGGSVSTLTIQRTQQEDSAVYLCASSPHRGGNTGELFFGEGSRLTVL.

This clonotype was recorded many times. J is TRBJ1-2 and V is TRBV7-2, with D possibly being TRBD1 (5 bases). The germline V gene has CDR1 SGHTA and CDR2 FQGNSA. V was pared by 1 base and J by 4 bases, with 10 bases between. CDR3 size: 14 residues. CDR3 region: CASSLGGGVYGYTF. DNA for the CDR3: TGTGCCAGCAGCTTAGGTGGAGGGGTCTATGGCTACACCTTC.

This clonotype has more than one count but fewer than ten. This chain connects TRBV7-8 to TRBJ1-2; 9 positions agree with TRBD1. J gave up 7 bases and V 5 bases, and 8 bases lay outside the gene matches. Germline values: CDR1 SGHVS, CDR2 FQNEAQ. This CDR3 spans 14 amino acids. CDR3 coding DNA: TGTGCCAGCAGCCCAGAACAGGGGGCGGGTGGCTACACCTTC. Amino acid sequence: CASSPEQGAGGYTF.

This clonotype appeared a few times. The genes are TRBV7-6 and TRBJ2-2; 7 bases are a match to TRBD1. V shed 5 bases and J 6 bases; nucleotides not matched to a gene: 0. This CDR3 comprises 12 residues. The germline V gene has CDR1 SGHVS and CDR2 FNYEAQ. The CDR3 nucleotides are TGTGCCAGCAGCGACAGGGCCGGGGAGCTGTTTTTT. Its translation is CASSDRAGELFF.

In its sample, this clonotype was seen a few times. This chain connects TRBV7-6 to TRBJ2-1; TRBD2 matches 7 bases. Germline loops: CDR1 SGHVS, CDR2 FNYEAQ. The CDR3 spans 16 residues. Losses at the gene ends were 6 bases for V and 0 bases for J; bases not matched to a gene: 8. CDR3 in amino acids: CASRQGAGSSYNEQFF. In DNA, the CDR3 is TGTGCCAGCAGACAAGGAGCGGGGAGCTCCTACAATGAGCAGTTCTTC.

This clonotype was counted many times. The rearrangement links TRBV7-2 to TRBJ2-2; maybe TRBD1 (5 bases). The CDR3 has 13 amino acids. Germline CDR1 is SGHTA and CDR2 is FQGNSA. The V end was cut by 4 bases, the J end by 4 bases, with 7 bases between. The CDR3 DNA sequence: TGTGCCAGCAGCTGGGGCCTCACCGGGGAGCTGTTTTTT. Translated: CASSWGLTGELFF.

This rearrangement joins TRBV7-2 to TRBJ1-2; D perhaps matches TRBD1 (5 bases). CDR1 is SGHTA, CDR2 FQGNSA, per germline. The germline V and J ends were trimmed by 2 bases and 6 bases, with 16 bases remaining between them. The CDR3 sequence is 15 residues long. CDR3 DNA sequence: TGTGCCAGCAGCTTATGGGGCCAGGGAGGAGATGGCTACACCTTC. Amino acids: CASSLWGQGGDGYTF.

V is TRBV29-1 and J is TRBJ2-7; no definite D call. CDR1 and CDR2 (germline): SQVTM, ANQGSEA. The CDR3 is 14 amino acids. V was clipped by 1 base and J by 2 bases, with 12 bases between them. The CDR3 loop is CSVEGGEITYEQYF. The CDR3 DNA follows: TGCAGCGTTGAAGGGGGTGAAATTACCTACGAGCAGTACTTC.

The chain couples TRBV12-3 or TRBV12-4 to TRBJ2-2; 11 bases align to TRBD1. The CDR3 length is 15 residues. Losses at the gene ends were 8 bases for V and 5 bases for J; bases not matched to a gene: 7. CDR3 protein: CASATGTGGTGELFF. The CDR3 nucleotides are TGTGCCAGCGCGACCGGGACAGGGGGAACCGGGGAGCTGTTTTTT.

The chain is built from TRBV6-5 and TRBJ1-6; D not certain. Per the germline V gene, CDR1 is MNHEY and CDR2 is SVGAGI. CDR3 length: 13 residues. V lost 3 bases and J lost 5, with 5 bases in between. CDR3 sequence (DNA): TGTGCCAGCAGTTATGAGGATAATTCACCCCTCCACTTT. Residues: CASSYEDNSPLHF.

This rearrangement joins TRBV12-3 or TRBV12-4 to TRBJ2-3, with D tentatively TRBD1 (6 bases). V lost 10 bases and J 2 bases, leaving 13 bases between the germline ends. This CDR3 spans 13 amino acids. The CDR3 here is CANLRTDTDTQYF. CDR3 in DNA: TGTGCCAACCTTAGGACAGACACAGATACGCAGTATTTT.